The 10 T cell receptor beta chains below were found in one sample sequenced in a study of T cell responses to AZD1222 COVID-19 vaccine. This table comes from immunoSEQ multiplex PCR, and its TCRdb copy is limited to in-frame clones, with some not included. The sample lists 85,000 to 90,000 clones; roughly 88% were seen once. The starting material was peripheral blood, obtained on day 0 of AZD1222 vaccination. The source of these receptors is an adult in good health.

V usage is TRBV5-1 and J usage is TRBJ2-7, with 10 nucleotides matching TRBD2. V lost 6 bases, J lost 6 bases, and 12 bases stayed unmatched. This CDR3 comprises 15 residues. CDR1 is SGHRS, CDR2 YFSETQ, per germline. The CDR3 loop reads CASNDPSGGMGEQYF. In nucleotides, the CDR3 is TGCGCCAGCAATGACCCTAGCGGGGGCATGGGCGAGCAGTACTTC.

CDR3 sequence reads: CASSPVNYGYTF. The CDR3 DNA reads as TGTGCCAGCAGCCCGGTTAACTATGGCTACACCTTC. The chain carries TRBV14 and TRBJ1-2; D unclear. CDR1 is SGHDN and CDR2 is FVKESK in the germline V gene. V was cut by 4 bases and J by 1 base, with 4 bases left in between. This CDR3 spans 12 amino acids.

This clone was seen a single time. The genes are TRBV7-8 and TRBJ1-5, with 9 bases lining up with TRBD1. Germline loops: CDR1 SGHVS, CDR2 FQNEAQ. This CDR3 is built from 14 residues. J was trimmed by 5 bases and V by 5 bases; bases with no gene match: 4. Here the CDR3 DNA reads TGTGCCAGCAGCATACGGACAGGGGATCAGCCCCAGCATTTT. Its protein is CASSIRTGDQPQHF.

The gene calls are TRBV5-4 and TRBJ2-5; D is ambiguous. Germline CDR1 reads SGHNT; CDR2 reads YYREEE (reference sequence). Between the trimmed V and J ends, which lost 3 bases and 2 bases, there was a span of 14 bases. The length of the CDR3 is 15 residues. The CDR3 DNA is TGTGCCAGCAGCTCTTCGCTAAACCCTCAAGAGACCCAGTACTTC. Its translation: CASSSSLNPQETQYF.

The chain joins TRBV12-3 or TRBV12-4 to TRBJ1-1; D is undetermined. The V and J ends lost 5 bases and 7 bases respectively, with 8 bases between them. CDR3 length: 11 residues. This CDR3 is CASSTSFEAFF. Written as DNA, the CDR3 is TGTGCCAGCAGTACGAGTTTTGAAGCTTTCTTT.

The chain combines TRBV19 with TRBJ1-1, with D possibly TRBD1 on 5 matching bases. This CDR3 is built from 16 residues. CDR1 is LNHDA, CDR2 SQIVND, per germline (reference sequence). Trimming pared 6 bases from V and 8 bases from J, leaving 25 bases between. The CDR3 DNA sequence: TGTGCCAGTAGGGTGGGGCAGGGTAATTTTCGGCAGGAAGCTTTCTTT. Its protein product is CASRVGQGNFRQEAFF.

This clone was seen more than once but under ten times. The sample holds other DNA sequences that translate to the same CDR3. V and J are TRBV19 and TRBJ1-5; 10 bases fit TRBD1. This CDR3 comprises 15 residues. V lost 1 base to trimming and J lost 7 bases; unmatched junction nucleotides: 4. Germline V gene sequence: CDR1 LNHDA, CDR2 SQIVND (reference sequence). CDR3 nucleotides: TGTGCCAGTAGTATAGGGACAGGGGGTGGCCAGCCCCAGCATTTT. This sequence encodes CASSIGTGGGQPQHF.

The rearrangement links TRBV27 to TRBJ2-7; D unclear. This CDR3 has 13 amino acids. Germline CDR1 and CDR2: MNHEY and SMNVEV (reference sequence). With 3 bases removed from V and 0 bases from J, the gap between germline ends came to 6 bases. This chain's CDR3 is CASSFADSYEQYF. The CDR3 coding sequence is TGTGCCAGCAGTTTTGCTGACTCCTACGAGCAGTACTTC.

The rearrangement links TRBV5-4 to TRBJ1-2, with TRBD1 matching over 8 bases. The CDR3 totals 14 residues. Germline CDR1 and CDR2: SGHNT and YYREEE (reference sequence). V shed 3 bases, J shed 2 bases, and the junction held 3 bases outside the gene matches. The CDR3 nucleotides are TGTGCCAGCAGCTGGGGACAGGAAAACTATGGCTACACCTTC. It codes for CASSWGQENYGYTF.

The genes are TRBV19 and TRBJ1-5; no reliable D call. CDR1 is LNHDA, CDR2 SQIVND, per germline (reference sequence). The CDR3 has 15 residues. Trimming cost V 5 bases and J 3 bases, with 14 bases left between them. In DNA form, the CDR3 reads TGTGCCAGTAGTCCAAGACCCTATTCCAATCAGCCCCAGCATTTT. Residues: CASSPRPYSNQPQHF.